These 30 T cell receptor beta chains came from one sample sequenced in a study of shared clonotypes between healthy human individuals. Only in-frame clones appear in the TCRdb table, and some are missing; sequencing was by immunoSEQ multiplex PCR. The sample contains about 2.1 million clones, roughly 95% of which appear only once. Naive CD8 cells comprised CD45RO-negative, CCR7-positively selected cells, excluding terminally differentiated effector memory CD45RA+ cells. Input material: naive CD8+ T cells from PBMCs. These receptors were obtained from a man younger than 35 in good health. Some clones in this sample may be carry-over from other donors' samples.

J is TRBJ2-5 and V is TRBV7-9, with 10 nucleotides matching TRBD2. CDR3 length: 15 amino acids. V shed 5 bases and J 3 bases; nucleotides not matched to a gene: 6. CDR1 and CDR2 (germline): SEHNR, FQNEAQ (reference sequence). The CDR3 spells CASSETGTSEETQYF. The CDR3 bases are TGTGCCAGCAGCGAGACCGGGACTAGCGAAGAGACCCAGTACTTC. The full variable domain, with the rest looked up from reference TRBV7-9 and TRBJ2-5, is DTGVSQNPRHKITKRGQNVTFRCDPISEHNRLYWYRQTLGQGPEFLTYFQNEAQLEKSRLLSDRFSAERPKGSFSTLEIQRTEQGDSAMYLCASSETGTSEETQYFGPGTRLLVL.

This chain joins TRBV29-1 and TRBJ1-2, with D perhaps TRBD1 (5 bases). With 6 bases removed from V and 5 bases from J, the gap between germline ends came to 16 bases. This CDR3 is built from 13 residues. Germline assignment: CDR1 SQVTM and CDR2 ANQGSEA. CDR3: CSVPREGWYGYTF. In DNA form, the CDR3 reads TGCAGCGTGCCCCGGGAGGGGTGGTATGGCTACACCTTC.

The gene calls are TRBV21-1 and TRBJ2-2; the DNA was not used to check the table's D call, TRBD1. TRBV21-1 is reported as a pseudogene. There are 19 residues in the CDR3. The CDR3 here is CASSNPLPDRATNTGELFF. DNA for the CDR3: TGTGCCAGCAGCAACCCCCTACCTGACAGGGCGACGAACACCGGGGAGCTGTTTTTT.

The chain carries TRBV7-2 and TRBJ1-1; a possible D gene is TRBD1 (6 bases). The CDR3 has 19 amino acids. Germline V gene sequence: CDR1 SGHTA, CDR2 FQGNSA. Trimming removed 0 bases at V and 1 base at J, with 21 bases between. CDR3 sequence reads: CASSLAKDPRTVPNTEAFF. CDR3 DNA sequence: TGTGCCAGCAGCTTAGCTAAGGACCCACGGACAGTCCCGAACACTGAAGCTTTCTTT.

Of note for this clone: A read error may produce the germline difference seen at one junction end. This chain links TRBV19 with TRBJ2-2, with D hard to call. CDR1 is LNHDA and CDR2 is SQIVND in the germline V gene (reference sequence). The CDR3 sequence is 14 residues long. CDR3 residues: CAGSISGNTGELFF. DNA of the CDR3: TGTGCCGGTAGTATCTCGGGGAACACCGGGGAGCTGTTTTTT.

The rearrangement joins TRBV28 to TRBJ2-2, with 10 bases identical to TRBD2. CDR3 length equals 16 residues. The germline V gene encodes CDR1 MDHEN and CDR2 SYDVKM. The V segment lost 6 bases and the J segment 1 base; nucleotides outside the gene matches: 5. Written as DNA, the CDR3 is TGTGCCAGCAGAGTAAAGCGGGAGGGGAACACCGGGGAGCTGTTTTTT. Translation gives CASRVKREGNTGELFF.

V usage is TRBV2 and J usage is TRBJ2-3; D unresolved. Germline V lookup: CDR1 SNHLY, CDR2 FYNNEI. Trimming took 1 base from V and 0 from J, leaving 11 bases between them. The CDR3 has 16 amino acids. CDR3 in amino acids: CASSEVFRDSTDTQYF. CDR3 nucleotide sequence: TGTGCCAGCAGTGAAGTCTTTAGGGATAGCACAGATACGCAGTATTTT.

CDR3 DNA sequence: TGTGCCAGCAGTTATTACACGTCGCCCACCGGGGAGCTGTTTTTT. Its translation: CASSYYTSPTGELFF. V usage is TRBV27 and J usage is TRBJ2-2; D is unclear. The germline V gene encodes CDR1 MNHEY and CDR2 SMNVEV (reference sequence). V gave up 4 bases and J gave up 4 bases, with 13 bases separating them. CDR3 length: 15 amino acids.

On this clone itself: Other DNA sequences in the sample encode the same CDR3. The chain employs TRBV9 and TRBJ2-1; D unclear. V shed 0 bases and J shed 3 bases, with 4 bases lying between them. CDR3 length: 13 amino acids. From germline, CDR1 is SGDLS and CDR2 YYNGEE. The CDR3 region is CASSVADYNEQFF. The CDR3 DNA is TGTGCCAGCAGCGTAGCTGACTACAATGAGCAGTTCTTC.

The rearrangement links TRBV27 to TRBJ2-7; D is unclear. V lost 2 bases, J lost 3 bases, and 8 bases lay in between. Germline CDR1 reads MNHEY; CDR2 reads SMNVEV (reference sequence). The CDR3 length is 13 residues. CDR3: CASSLGPDYEQYF. The CDR3 coding sequence is TGTGCCAGCAGTTTAGGGCCCGACTACGAGCAGTACTTC.

This chain uses TRBV19 with TRBJ2-3, with D possibly matching TRBD2 (6 bases). The CDR3 has 15 amino acids. The V gene's germline CDR1 is LNHDA and CDR2 SQIVND (reference sequence). V dropped 4 bases and J dropped 0 bases, with 11 bases sitting between them. CDR3 DNA sequence: TGTGCCAGTAGTAGCTGGGACTGGAGCACAGATACGCAGTATTTT. Translating gives CASSSWDWSTDTQYF.

V and J are TRBV14 and TRBJ2-1; possible D gene TRBD1, 5 bases. Germline V CDR1 and CDR2: SGHDN, FVKESK. The CDR3 runs 15 residues. Trimming took 2 bases from V and 1 from J, leaving 9 bases between them. CDR3: CASSQYSGSYNEQFF. As DNA, the CDR3 is TGTGCCAGCAGCCAATATTCAGGGTCCTACAATGAGCAGTTCTTC.

The rearrangement uses TRBV19 and TRBJ2-3; D remains ambiguous. This CDR3 is built from 13 residues. V was trimmed by 6 bases and J by 3 bases, leaving 10 bases between them. Germline V gene sequence: CDR1 LNHDA, CDR2 SQIVND (reference sequence). CDR3 bases: TGTGCCAGTAGCCCCTACGAGACAGATACGCAGTATTTT. As protein: CASSPYETDTQYF.

The CDR3 nucleotides are TGTGCCAGCAGCGTGTCTAGCAATGAGCAGTTCTTC. Amino acids: CASSVSSNEQFF. The gene calls are TRBV9 and TRBJ2-1, with no clear D. CDR1 is SGDLS, CDR2 YYNGEE, per germline. This CDR3 is built from 12 residues. Trimming left V 2 bases short and J 6 bases short, with 6 bases between.

The chain links TRBV28 to TRBJ2-5; D not certain. V lost 2 bases and J lost 5, with 9 bases in between. The CDR3 is 13 residues long. Germline CDR1 and CDR2: MDHEN and SYDVKM. The CDR3 sequence: CASSLGSGETQYF. CDR3 DNA sequence: TGTGCCAGCAGTTTAGGGTCCGGGGAGACCCAGTACTTC.

This chain links TRBV19 with TRBJ2-4, with D unresolved. The V gene's germline CDR1 is LNHDA and CDR2 SQIVND (reference sequence). Trimming shortened V by 2 bases and J by 2 bases, and 13 bases separated the two germline ends. The CDR3 loop spans 16 amino acids. The CDR3 sequence: CASSINLRRSKNIQYF. DNA for the CDR3: TGTGCCAGTAGTATAAATTTGAGGCGATCCAAAAACATTCAGTACTTC.

Note on this clone: The sample holds other DNA sequences that translate to the same CDR3. DNA for the CDR3: TGCAGCGTTGATGTGAACACTGAAGCTTTCTTT. It is translated as CSVDVNTEAFF. The chain combines TRBV29-1 with TRBJ1-1; D not certain. The germline CDR1 and CDR2 sequences are SQVTM and ANQGSEA. V dropped 3 bases and J dropped 0 bases, with 2 bases sitting between them. This CDR3 is built from 11 residues.

The rearrangement joins TRBV4-1 to TRBJ2-7; D tentatively reads TRBD1 or TRBD2 (5 bases each). The CDR3 consists of 14 residues. Germline CDR1 MGHRA, CDR2 YSYEKL. Between the trimmed V and J ends, which lost 4 bases and 6 bases, there was a span of 16 bases. CDR3 amino acids: CASSPRDRLGEQYF. DNA of the CDR3: TGCGCCAGCAGCCCCCGGGACCGCCTGGGCGAGCAGTACTTC.

This rearrangement joins TRBV28 to TRBJ1-5; TRBD1 agrees at 9 bases. This CDR3 contains 16 residues. Trimming removed 5 bases from V and 3 bases from J; junction bases left unmatched: 8. Germline V gives CDR1 MDHEN, CDR2 SYDVKM. CDR3 nucleotide sequence: TGTGCCAGCAGTCCCCCGGGACAGGGTAACAATCAGCCCCAGCATTTT. It codes for CASSPPGQGNNQPQHF.

The chain employs TRBV28 and TRBJ2-7, with a tentative D call TRBD2 (6 bases). Trimming pared 6 bases from V and 2 bases from J, leaving 17 bases between. Germline V gives CDR1 MDHEN, CDR2 SYDVKM. The CDR3 covers 15 residues. The CDR3 loop reads CASRYTGLTTYEQYF. The CDR3 nucleotides are TGTGCCAGCAGATATACGGGACTTACGACCTACGAGCAGTACTTC.

The table lists this clone with a count of one. V and J are TRBV10-3 and TRBJ1-2; 7 positions agree with TRBD1. Germline V gene sequence: CDR1 ENHRY, CDR2 SYGVKD. The V segment lost 6 bases and the J segment 2 bases; nucleotides outside the gene matches: 6. This CDR3 is built from 14 residues. The CDR3 loop is CAIRIDRENYGYTF. The CDR3 DNA follows: TGTGCCATCAGGATCGACAGGGAGAACTATGGCTACACCTTC.

The genes are TRBV9 and TRBJ2-7; the match to TRBD2 covers 13 bases. CDR1 and CDR2 (germline): SGDLS, YYNGEE. The CDR3 is 16 residues long. With V trimmed by 4 bases and J by 6 bases, 10 bases remained unmatched. The CDR3 is CASSPWTSGSLSEQYF. In DNA form, the CDR3 reads TGTGCCAGCAGCCCGTGGACTAGCGGGAGTCTTTCCGAGCAGTACTTC.

This clone was seen a single time. The chain employs TRBV11-1 and TRBJ2-7, with 9 positions matching TRBD1. Germline CDR1 reads SGHAT; CDR2 reads FQDESV (reference sequence). The CDR3 runs 14 residues. V dropped 5 bases and J dropped 4; count of bases not matched to a gene: 6. CDR3 in DNA: TGTGCCAGCAGCATCCCGGGACAGGGATACGAGCAGTACTTC. Its translation is CASSIPGQGYEQYF.

In regard to this clone: The same CDR3 can be traced to other DNA sequences in this sample. This chain links TRBV11-3 with TRBJ2-7, with D hard to call. The germline gives CDR1 SGHNT, CDR2 YENEEA. Trimming took 4 bases from V and 7 from J, leaving 8 bases between them. CDR3 length: 11 residues. Here the CDR3 reads CASSSPGEQYF. CDR3 DNA: TGTGCCAGCAGCTCCCCCGGGGAGCAGTACTTC.

This rearrangement joins TRBV7-9 to TRBJ2-3, with D unresolved. Per germline, CDR1 SEHNR and CDR2 FQNEAQ (reference sequence). Trimming took 3 bases from V and 3 from J, leaving 16 bases between them. The CDR3 sequence is 16 residues long. CDR3 in amino acids: CASSFLLLTGTDTQYF. The DNA for the CDR3 is TGTGCCAGCAGCTTTCTACTTCTCACCGGGACAGATACGCAGTATTTT.

This clone was counted between two and nine times. The gene calls are TRBV19 and TRBJ1-1; D call uncertain. Per the germline V gene, CDR1 is LNHDA and CDR2 is SQIVND (reference sequence). There are 13 residues in the CDR3. V was clipped by 6 bases and J by 0 bases, with 8 bases between them. The CDR3 bases are TGTGCCAGTAGAGTACTCATGAACACTGAAGCTTTCTTT. Its protein is CASRVLMNTEAFF.

The chain uses TRBV28 and TRBJ2-1; D uncertain. The germline V and J ends were trimmed by 4 bases and 0 bases, with 10 bases remaining between them. The CDR3 loop spans 15 amino acids. CDR1 is MDHEN, CDR2 SYDVKM, per germline. The DNA for the CDR3 is TGTGCCAGCAGTTCGATGCTGAGCTCCTACAATGAGCAGTTCTTC. It yields the protein CASSSMLSSYNEQFF.

The chain combines TRBV11-2 with TRBJ1-3, with TRBD1 as a possible D gene (5 bases). Trimming took 0 bases from V and 3 from J, leaving 9 bases between them. Germline values: CDR1 SGHAT, CDR2 FQNNGV. This CDR3 is built from 15 residues. CDR3 region: CASSLESGFGNTIYF. In nucleotides, the CDR3 is TGTGCCAGCAGCTTAGAATCAGGGTTTGGAAACACCATATATTTT.

A word on this clone: The sample carries other DNA sequences with the same CDR3. V usage is TRBV5-1 and J usage is TRBJ2-1; D may be TRBD2 (6 bases). V was pared by 2 bases and J by 7 bases, with 7 bases between. Germline CDR1 reads SGHRS; CDR2 reads YFSETQ. This CDR3 is 12 amino acids long. CDR3 nucleotides: TGCGCCAGCAGCTTTGGGGGGAATGAGCAGTTCTTC. This codes for CASSFGGNEQFF.

The gene calls are TRBV9 and TRBJ2-5, with D possibly TRBD2 on 5 matching bases. CDR1 SGDLS and CDR2 YYNGEE come from the germline V gene. This CDR3 has 16 residues. V lost 4 bases and J lost 5, with 21 bases in between. The CDR3 region is CASSPGRGGVEETQYF. DNA for the CDR3: TGTGCCAGCAGCCCGGGCCGGGGTGGGGTTGAGGAGACCCAGTACTTC.